The 6 T cell receptor beta chains given below trace back to one sample, sequenced in a study of graft-versus-host responses after intestinal transplantation. The data were produced by immunoSEQ multiplex PCR, yet TCRdb's version contains in-frame clones alone and is incomplete. Of over 100,000 clones listed, approximately 92% are singletons. Antigen specificity for these receptors is unknown. The sequenced sample was unstimulated CD4+ T cells sorted from spleen or lymph node cells, obtained before transplant. These receptors all stem from a human donor who was the organ donor for an intestinal transplant.

This clone has only one observation. The CDR3 nucleotides are TGTGCCAGCAATGGGGGGGCTGATGGCTACACCTTC. This codes for CASNGGADGYTF. V is TRBV5-4 and J is TRBJ1-2; the D gene is possibly TRBD1 (6 bases). V was cut by 6 bases and J by 6 bases, with 12 bases left in between. Germline lookup yields CDR1 SGHNT and CDR2 YYREEE (reference sequence). The CDR3 has 12 amino acids.

The J gene is TRBJ1-3, the V gene TRBV18; D not resolved. V lost 2 bases and J 0 bases, leaving 11 bases between the germline ends. The CDR3 is 16 amino acids. Germline CDR1 reads KGHSH; CDR2 reads LQKENI. The CDR3 DNA sequence: TGTGCCAGCTCACCAAATGAAGCGAGCTCTGGAAACACCATATATTTT. It codes for CASSPNEASSGNTIYF.

This chain links TRBV6-1 with TRBJ2-7, with 8 bases fitting TRBD1. The CDR3 sequence is 12 residues long. The germline CDR1 and CDR2 sequences are MNHNS and SASEGT. The junction had 5 bases not matched to a gene; V was cut back by 8 bases and J by 5 bases. CDR3 sequence (DNA): TGTGCCAGCCGAAGGACAGGGAACGAGCAGTACTTC. Amino acid sequence: CASRRTGNEQYF.

The CDR3 nucleotides read TGTGCCAGCAGTGAACGACTAGCAGGAAACATTCAGTACTTC. It translates to CASSERLAGNIQYF. This rearrangement joins TRBV2 to TRBJ2-4, with TRBD2 identical over 7 bases. Germline V gives CDR1 SNHLY, CDR2 FYNNEI. There are 14 residues in the CDR3. V shed 2 bases, J shed 6 bases, and the junction held 4 bases outside the gene matches.

This chain joins TRBV7-9 and TRBJ1-4; the D gene is possibly TRBD1 (6 bases). The CDR3 contains 14 residues. V lost 5 bases to trimming and J lost 8 bases, with 15 bases between them. CDR1 and CDR2 from the germline V gene are SEHNR and FQNEAQ (reference sequence). The CDR3, as DNA: TGTGCCAGCAGCCCCCGAGGGGGTCTCGAAAAACTGTTTTTT. As protein: CASSPRGGLEKLFF.

The CDR3 sequence: CASSMGQPYGYTF. CDR3 DNA: TGCGCCAGCAGCATGGGACAGCCCTATGGCTACACCTTC. The rearrangement links TRBV5-1 to TRBJ1-2, with TRBD1 matching over 7 bases. The trim removed 4 bases at V and 4 bases at J, leaving 4 bases unmatched. In germline, CDR1 is SGHRS, CDR2 YFSETQ. The CDR3 runs 13 residues. The complete variable domain, with remaining parts taken from reference TRBV5-1 and TRBJ1-2, reads KAGVTQTPRYLIKTRGQQVTLSCSPISGHRSVSWYQQTPGQGLQFLFEYFSETQRNKGNFPGRFSGRQFSNSRSEMNVSTLELGDSALYLCASSMGQPYGYTFGSGTRLTVV.